The next 16 T cell receptor beta chains were all read from a single sample in a study of cytomegalovirus exposure and HLA in healthy donors. Primers for the PCR totalled 60 Vbeta and 13 Jbeta. Some clones are missing from TCRdb's copy, which holds only in-frame ones; the method was immunoSEQ multiplex PCR. The sample has roughly 180,000 clones, roughly 80% seen once. The source material was PBMCs. The receptor source for this set is a male donor in good health and CMV-seronegative.

CDR3 sequence: CASSFPPTGGYEQYF. The CDR3 DNA follows: TGTGCCAGCAGCTTTCCCCCGACAGGGGGCTACGAGCAGTACTTC. V gene TRBV7-2 combines with J gene TRBJ2-7; 9 bases are a match to TRBD1. Unmatched junction bases numbered 6, after V lost 3 bases and J lost 3 bases. Per germline, CDR1 SGHTA and CDR2 FQGNSA. This CDR3 is built from 15 residues.

This clone was recorded only once. The rearrangement joins TRBV7-2 to TRBJ1-5, with TRBD1 as a possible D gene (6 bases). V was cut by 5 bases and J by 7 bases, with 15 bases left in between. CDR1 is SGHTA, CDR2 FQGNSA, per germline. The CDR3 has 14 amino acids. The CDR3 DNA is TGTGCCAGCAGCCCTTGGGCAGGGGACCAGCCCCAGCATTTT. Translating gives CASSPWAGDQPQHF. Based on the CDR3 plus reference TRBV7-2 and TRBJ1-5, the full variable domain is GAGVSQSPSNKVTEKGKDVELRCDPISGHTALYWYRQSLGQGLEFLIYFQGNSAPDKSGLPSDRFSAERTGGSVSTLTIQRTQQEDSAVYLCASSPWAGDQPQHFGDGTRLSIL.

V usage is TRBV6-1 and J usage is TRBJ2-3, with D possibly TRBD2 on 6 matching bases. Trimming left V 2 bases short and J 0 bases short, with 15 bases between. Germline CDR1 reads MNHNS; CDR2 reads SASEGT. The CDR3 length is 17 residues. The CDR3 reads CASSEIVAASSTDTQYF. The CDR3 nucleotides read TGTGCCAGCAGTGAAATAGTAGCGGCTAGTAGCACAGATACGCAGTATTTT.

The CDR3 DNA is TGTGCCAGCAGACCGGGGGGGTACAATGAGCAGTTCTTC. Amino acid sequence: CASRPGGYNEQFF. The V call is TRBV5-4, the J call TRBJ2-1; TRBD2 agrees at 8 bases. This CDR3 region has 13 residues. CDR1 is SGHNT and CDR2 is YYREEE in the germline V gene (reference sequence). The J segment lost 4 bases and the V segment lost 5 bases, leaving 2 bases of the junction unmatched. Using reference TRBV5-4 and TRBJ2-1 for the parts outside the CDR3, the full variable domain is ETGVTQSPTHLIKTRGQQVTLRCSSQSGHNTVSWYQQALGQGPQFIFQYYREEENGRGNFPPRFSGLQFPNYSSELNVNALELDDSALYLCASRPGGYNEQFFGPGTRLTVL.

The chain couples TRBV30 to TRBJ1-2; a weak D match, TRBD1 (5 bases). Trimming removed 2 bases at V and 7 bases at J, with 14 bases between. The CDR3 spans 13 residues. Germline CDR1 GTSNPN, CDR2 SVGIG (reference sequence). Here the CDR3 DNA reads TGTGCCTGGAGTCTAGCGAGGGGAGCTGGCTACACCTTC. Its protein is CAWSLARGAGYTF.

The gene calls are TRBV2 and TRBJ1-5; TRBD1 matches at 9 bases. The CDR3 covers 15 residues. The V gene's germline CDR1 is SNHLY and CDR2 FYNNEI. V was pared by 6 bases and J by 0 bases, with 3 bases of the junction left unmatched. The CDR3 reads CASRRQGVSNQPQHF. The CDR3 DNA is TGTGCCAGCAGACGACAGGGGGTTAGCAATCAGCCCCAGCATTTT.

This rearrangement joins TRBV29-1 to TRBJ2-2; 7 bases align to TRBD1. The V and J ends lost 4 bases and 1 base, in that order; junction bases with no gene match: 3. Germline CDR1 SQVTM, CDR2 ANQGSEA. CDR3 length equals 14 residues. In DNA, the CDR3 is TGCAGCGTTGGGGGACAGTTGAACACCGGGGAGCTGTTTTTT. Protein product: CSVGGQLNTGELFF.

This chain links TRBV5-5 with TRBJ2-7; D is possibly TRBD2 (7 bases). The germline V and J ends were trimmed by 0 bases and 2 bases, with 18 bases remaining between them. The CDR3 sequence is 17 residues long. Germline CDR1 is SGHKS and CDR2 is YYEKEE (reference sequence). CDR3 residues: CASSLAGIGGATYEQYF. The CDR3 nucleotides are TGTGCCAGCAGCTTGGCCGGTATTGGGGGGGCAACCTACGAGCAGTACTTC. Combining the CDR3 with reference TRBV5-5 and TRBJ2-7 gives the whole variable domain DAGVTQSPTHLIKTRGQQVTLRCSPISGHKSVSWYQQVLGQGPQFIFQYYEKEERGRGNFPDRFSARQFPNYSSELNVNALLLGDSALYLCASSLAGIGGATYEQYFGPGTRLTVT.

This chain connects TRBV5-4 to TRBJ2-2; TRBD2 matches 10 bases. Germline-derived CDR1 and CDR2 are SGHNT and YYREEE (reference sequence). CDR3 length: 15 amino acids. V was pared by 0 bases and J by 6 bases, with 2 bases of the junction left unmatched. CDR3 sequence (DNA): TGTGCCAGCAGCTTGGGTACTAGCGGGGCCGGGGAGCTGTTTTTT. Residues: CASSLGTSGAGELFF. Looking up the rest from reference TRBV5-4 and TRBJ2-2 gives the full variable domain: ETGVTQSPTHLIKTRGQQVTLRCSSQSGHNTVSWYQQALGQGPQFIFQYYREEENGRGNFPPRFSGLQFPNYSSELNVNALELDDSALYLCASSLGTSGAGELFFGEGSRLTVL.

V gene TRBV6-6 combines with J gene TRBJ1-1; D unclear. This CDR3 region has 11 residues. V was cut by 4 bases and J by 3 bases, with 3 bases left in between. Germline CDR1 reads MNHNY; CDR2 reads SVGAGI (reference sequence). Here the CDR3 reads CASSFDTEAFF. CDR3 coding DNA: TGTGCCAGCAGTTTCGACACTGAAGCTTTCTTT.

This sequence joins TRBV27 and TRBJ2-3; 10 bases map to TRBD2. The CDR3 is 14 residues long. V shed 7 bases, J shed 6 bases, and the junction held 7 bases outside the gene matches. Germline CDR1 reads MNHEY; CDR2 reads SMNVEV (reference sequence). Written as DNA, the CDR3 is TGTGCCAGCAAGGGGCTAGCGGGAGTCGATACGCAGTATTTT. It codes for CASKGLAGVDTQYF.

The chain carries TRBV5-1 and TRBJ2-3; TRBD2 agrees at 7 bases. The CDR3 consists of 15 residues. The V and J ends lost 1 base and 4 bases, in that order; junction bases with no gene match: 6. The germline gives CDR1 SGHRS, CDR2 YFSETQ. The CDR3: CASSLPGGGPDTQYF. For the CDR3, the DNA is TGCGCCAGCAGCTTGCCGGGCGGGGGACCAGATACGCAGTATTTT.

V is TRBV29-1 and J is TRBJ2-7; 10 bases line up with TRBD1. The CDR3 has 13 residues. The germline V gene has CDR1 SQVTM and CDR2 ANQGSEA. Trimming cost V 6 bases and J 4 bases; bases outside gene matches: 6. CDR3 DNA: TGCAGCGTAGGGGACAGGGGCGGGTACGAGCAGTACTTC. Protein sequence: CSVGDRGGYEQYF.

CDR3 DNA: TGCAGCGTCCCCGGTCGGAGACTAGCGAACAATGAGCAGTTCTTC. Protein: CSVPGRRLANNEQFF. The chain couples TRBV29-1 to TRBJ2-1; TRBD2 matches 8 bases. The trim removed 6 bases at V and 5 bases at J, leaving 12 bases unmatched. Looked up from germline, CDR1 is SQVTM and CDR2 is ANQGSEA. The CDR3 consists of 15 residues.

This rearrangement joins TRBV5-6 to TRBJ2-3; D is ambiguous. Germline CDR1 reads SGHDT; CDR2 reads YYEEEE. There are 16 residues in the CDR3. Trimming cost V 1 base and J 4 bases, with 16 bases left between them. The CDR3 spells CASSLWQAFVADTQYF. CDR3 nucleotide sequence: TGTGCCAGCAGCTTGTGGCAGGCCTTTGTTGCAGATACGCAGTATTTT. The complete variable domain, with remaining parts taken from reference TRBV5-6 and TRBJ2-3, reads DAGVTQSPTHLIKTRGQQVTLRCSPKSGHDTVSWYQQALGQGPQFIFQYYEEEERQRGNFPDRFSGHQFPNYSSELNVNALLLGDSALYLCASSLWQAFVADTQYFGPGTRLTVL.

The chain uses TRBV10-3 and TRBJ2-3, with 9 bases lining up with TRBD1. The CDR3 spans 15 residues. V lost 10 bases to trimming and J lost 2 bases; unmatched junction nucleotides: 10. From germline, CDR1 is ENHRY and CDR2 SYGVKD. The CDR3 DNA sequence: TGTGCCACAACCGGGACAGGGTCCCCCACAGATACGCAGTATTTT. Residues: CATTGTGSPTDTQYF.